One and the same sample provided the 17 T cell receptor beta chains below, sequenced in a study of T cell responses to AZD1222 COVID-19 vaccine. Assay used: immunoSEQ multiplex PCR; TCRdb lists only in-frame clones, some missing. The sample shows tens of thousands of clones, around 92% of them seen only once. The starting material was peripheral blood, obtained on day 0 of MenACWY control vaccination. The receptors here all came from an adult in good health.

This clone was seen only a few times. The J gene is TRBJ2-7, the V gene TRBV9; 12 bases line up with TRBD2. This CDR3 contains 15 residues. J gave up 3 bases and V 3 bases, and 4 bases lay outside the gene matches. Germline V gives CDR1 SGDLS, CDR2 YYNGEE. The CDR3 protein is CASSGGLAGSYEQYF. Written as DNA, the CDR3 is TGTGCCAGCAGCGGAGGACTAGCGGGAAGCTACGAGCAGTACTTC.

The chain links TRBV3-1 (or the pseudogene TRBV3-2) to TRBJ2-2; D is ambiguous. Germline lookup yields CDR1 LGHDT and CDR2 YNNKEL (reference sequence). V was shortened by 4 bases and J by 6 bases, with 3 bases between the two germline ends. This CDR3 is 11 amino acids long. The CDR3 protein is CASSLSGELFF. The CDR3 coding sequence is TGTGCCAGCAGCCTCTCCGGGGAGCTGTTTTTT.

The count of this clone is one. The V and J genes are TRBV5-4 and TRBJ2-1; D gene uncertain. The V gene's germline CDR1 is SGHNT and CDR2 YYREEE (reference sequence). V lost 5 bases and J 4 bases, leaving 7 bases between the germline ends. This CDR3 comprises 12 residues. CDR3 region: CASSYGYNEQFF. Here the CDR3 DNA reads TGTGCCAGCAGTTACGGGTACAATGAGCAGTTCTTC. The whole variable domain, remainder taken from reference TRBV5-4 and TRBJ2-1, is ETGVTQSPTHLIKTRGQQVTLRCSSQSGHNTVSWYQQALGQGPQFIFQYYREEENGRGNFPPRFSGLQFPNYSSELNVNALELDDSALYLCASSYGYNEQFFGPGTRLTVL.

The V and J genes are TRBV30 and TRBJ1-2; 8 bases are a match to TRBD1. The ends lost 0 bases at V and 6 bases at J; junction bases unmatched: 12. Germline CDR1 is GTSNPN and CDR2 is SVGIG (reference sequence). The CDR3 has 16 residues. In nucleotides, the CDR3 is TGTGCCTGGAGTGTTCTACAGGGGGAATATATTGATGGCTACACCTTC. Its translation: CAWSVLQGEYIDGYTF.

The rearrangement uses TRBV7-2 and TRBJ2-3, with TRBD2 as a possible D gene (6 bases). This CDR3 contains 16 residues. Trimming shortened V by 2 bases and J by 8 bases, and 20 bases separated the two germline ends. Germline-derived CDR1 and CDR2 are SGHTA and FQGNSA. The CDR3 DNA sequence: TGTGCCAGCAGCTTAATCAGTAGCGGAGTGTCCGGTACGCAGTATTTT. It translates to CASSLISSGVSGTQYF.

The chain joins TRBV19 to TRBJ1-5; possible D gene TRBD1, 5 bases. Germline V CDR1 and CDR2: LNHDA, SQIVND (reference sequence). Trimming removed 8 bases at V and 4 bases at J, with 12 bases between. The CDR3 runs to 13 residues. CDR3 nucleotide sequence: TGTGCCAGTCTAAGGGGCCCTAATCAGCCCCAGCATTTT. Protein: CASLRGPNQPQHF.

The chain employs TRBV7-2 and TRBJ2-3; unclear D gene. Per the germline V gene, CDR1 is SGHTA and CDR2 is FQGNSA. The CDR3 runs to 15 residues. V dropped 2 bases and J dropped 3 bases, with 12 bases sitting between them. The CDR3 loop is CASSLYGTLTDTQYF. The CDR3, as DNA: TGTGCCAGCAGCTTATACGGCACATTAACAGATACGCAGTATTTT.

The V gene is TRBV10-3, the J gene TRBJ1-1; D is possibly TRBD1 (6 bases). Trimming left V 7 bases short and J 7 bases short, with 10 bases between. This CDR3 spans 11 amino acids. The germline CDR1 and CDR2 sequences are ENHRY and SYGVKD. The CDR3 sequence is CAITDRYEAFF. In nucleotides, the CDR3 is TGTGCCATCACCGACAGGTATGAAGCTTTCTTT.

The CDR3 loop is CASSRISGAGEQFF. The CDR3 coding sequence is TGTGCCAGTAGTAGAATTAGCGGGGCGGGTGAGCAGTTCTTC. This rearrangement joins TRBV19 to TRBJ2-1; 8 bases line up with TRBD2. The CDR3 is 14 amino acids. V shed 4 bases, J shed 9 bases, and the junction held 8 bases outside the gene matches. Germline V gene sequence: CDR1 LNHDA, CDR2 SQIVND (reference sequence).

The chain uses TRBV10-1 and TRBJ1-1; D remains ambiguous. V lost 2 bases and J lost 5, with 12 bases in between. This CDR3 has 14 amino acids. Germline V lookup: CDR1 WNHNN, CDR2 SYGVQD (reference sequence). The CDR3 region has the DNA TGCGCCAGCAGTGAGGTATCGGGTGGTACTGAAGCTTTCTTT. Residues: CASSEVSGGTEAFF.

This clone was recorded a few times. The chain joins TRBV5-4 to TRBJ2-2, with D unresolved. V lost 5 bases to trimming and J lost 6 bases, with 14 bases between them. Germline V gene lookup returns CDR1 SGHNT and CDR2 YYREEE (reference sequence). The CDR3 covers 14 residues. CDR3 DNA sequence: TGTGCCAGCAGTTTTGCCTGGGATTCCGGGGAGCTGTTTTTT. Protein sequence: CASSFAWDSGELFF. Full variable domain (remainder filled in from reference TRBV5-4 and TRBJ2-2): ETGVTQSPTHLIKTRGQQVTLRCSSQSGHNTVSWYQQALGQGPQFIFQYYREEENGRGNFPPRFSGLQFPNYSSELNVNALELDDSALYLCASSFAWDSGELFFGEGSRLTVL.

The chain links TRBV12-5 to TRBJ1-1; D is perhaps TRBD1 (5 bases). Germline V gene sequence: CDR1 LGHNT, CDR2 FRNRAP. The CDR3 length is 13 residues. With 0 bases removed from V and 5 bases from J, the gap between germline ends came to 7 bases. CDR3 residues: CASGLVGETEAFF. DNA of the CDR3: TGTGCTAGTGGTTTGGTGGGGGAAACTGAAGCTTTCTTT.

The chain has TRBV28 and TRBJ2-7, with a possible D match to TRBD1 (5 bases). The V end lost 5 bases, the J end lost 3 bases, and 20 bases lay between the germline ends. There are 16 residues in the CDR3. Germline V gene data show CDR1 as MDHEN and CDR2 as SYDVKM. The chain's CDR3 is CASSTVAPWGFYEQYF. For the CDR3, the DNA is TGTGCCAGCAGTACCGTCGCCCCATGGGGCTTCTACGAGCAGTACTTC.

The chain is built from TRBV7-2 and TRBJ1-6; D not resolved. Trimming shortened V by 6 bases and J by 13 bases, and 13 bases separated the two germline ends. This CDR3 region has 12 residues. Germline lookup yields CDR1 SGHTA and CDR2 FQGNSA. CDR3 DNA sequence: TGTGCCAGCAGGGGAGGTCCGGGGCCCCTCCACTTT. Amino acid sequence: CASRGGPGPLHF.

The chain carries TRBV7-2 and TRBJ1-4; 7 nucleotides match TRBD1. The CDR3 runs to 14 residues. Germline CDR1 reads SGHTA; CDR2 reads FQGNSA. V shed 5 bases and J 4 bases; nucleotides not matched to a gene: 4. CDR3 coding DNA: TGTGCCAGCAGCCACGGACAGGATAATGAAAAACTGTTTTTT. This gives the protein CASSHGQDNEKLFF.

This chain links TRBV6-5 with TRBJ2-2; D might be TRBD1 (5 bases). CDR1 MNHEY and CDR2 SVGAGI come from the germline V gene. CDR3 length: 16 amino acids. V was trimmed by 1 base and J by 0 bases, leaving 9 bases between them. Written as DNA, the CDR3 is TGTGCCAGCAGTTACTGGGGCACATCGAACACCGGGGAGCTGTTTTTT. Its translation is CASSYWGTSNTGELFF.

This clone was observed a few times. The chain's CDR3 is CASSLLVAGGTDTQYF. CDR3 DNA: TGCGCCAGCAGCTTGTTAGTAGCGGGGGGTACAGATACGCAGTATTTT. The chain couples TRBV5-1 to TRBJ2-3; 10 bases are a match to TRBD2. CDR1 and CDR2 from the germline V gene are SGHRS and YFSETQ. The CDR3 length is 16 residues. With 1 base clipped from V and 3 bases from J, the junction kept 5 bases outside the gene matches.